Below, 30 T cell receptor beta chains from the same sample are listed, as sequenced in a study of naive and memory T cell subsets. An equimolar mix of two oligonucleotides served as the beta constant-region primer for TRBC1 and TRBC2. Nested alpha and beta constant-region primers with the SP2 primer drove four PCR rounds on ligated cDNA. TCRdb passed the UMI-ligation and nested PCR reads through MiXCR, listing each CDR3 protein once. The table records some 22,000 distinct CDR3 sequences, more than 7% of them present only once. The material sequenced was central memory CD8+ T cells from blood. The receptors derive from a human donor in good health.

This clonotype was found a few times. The rearrangement joins TRBV15 to TRBJ1-4; possibly TRBD1 for D (5 bases). V shed 0 bases and J shed 9 bases, with 17 bases lying between them. CDR1 is LNHNV, CDR2 YYDKDF, per germline (reference sequence). The CDR3 runs to 16 residues. CDR3 sequence reads: CATSREQTDKSQKLFF. The CDR3 bases are TGTGCCACCAGCAGAGAACAGACAGATAAATCACAAAAACTGTTTTTT.

This clonotype was seen a handful of times. This chain links TRBV7-9 with TRBJ2-3; possibly TRBD2 for D (5 bases). The V gene's germline CDR1 is SEHNR and CDR2 FQNEAQ (reference sequence). The germline V and J ends were trimmed by 5 bases and 3 bases, with 15 bases remaining between them. The CDR3 is made up of 15 amino acids. CDR3 protein: CASSPGVVGTDTQYF. The CDR3 DNA is TGTGCCAGCAGCCCCGGGGTAGTCGGGACAGATACGCAGTATTTT.

This clonotype occurred a few times. The chain has TRBV27 and TRBJ2-1, with D perhaps TRBD1 or TRBD2 (6 bases each). This CDR3 is 14 amino acids long. V lost 3 bases, J lost 4 bases, and 10 bases lay in between. Per the germline V gene, CDR1 is MNHEY and CDR2 is SMNVEV (reference sequence). CDR3 bases: TGTGCCAGCAGTTTCGGGGGCAGGTACAATGAGCAGTTCTTC. Protein product: CASSFGGRYNEQFF.

The chain combines TRBV7-6 with TRBJ2-5; D gene uncertain. Trimming left V 0 bases short and J 4 bases short, with 6 bases between. Germline V gives CDR1 SGHVS, CDR2 FNYEAQ. The length of the CDR3 is 13 residues. CDR3 nucleotides: TGTGCCAGCAGCTTAGCGCTCGGAGAGACCCAGTACTTC. Protein: CASSLALGETQYF.

In its sample, this clonotype was seen a few times. The rearrangement links TRBV6-2 or TRBV6-3 to TRBJ2-3; D is possibly TRBD2 (6 bases). CDR1 MNHEY and CDR2 SVGEGT come from the germline V gene. The CDR3 totals 10 residues. DNA of the CDR3: TGTGCGTGGGGGGAAGATACGCAGTATTTT. This encodes CAWGEDTQYF.

At least ten counts were recorded for this clonotype. V usage is TRBV15 and J usage is TRBJ2-2; 11 bases are a match to TRBD2. The V gene end was trimmed by 2 bases and the J gene end by 3 bases; junction bases not matched to a gene: 8. Germline CDR1 and CDR2: LNHNV and YYDKDF (reference sequence). CDR3 length: 18 residues. The CDR3 DNA follows: TGTGCCACCAGCAGAAAGGAACTAGCGGGGGATCACACCGGGGAGCTGTTTTTT. Protein sequence: CATSRKELAGDHTGELFF.

The CDR3 region has the DNA TGCGCCAGCAGCCAAGACCGGGACAGGGGATGGGATGAGCAGTTCTTC. This codes for CASSQDRDRGWDEQFF. V and J are TRBV4-3 and TRBJ2-1, with 10 bases identical to TRBD1. CDR3 length: 16 amino acids. Germline V gene sequence: CDR1 LGHNA, CDR2 YSLEER. V lost 0 bases, J lost 8 bases, and 7 bases stayed unmatched.

This clonotype was counted ten times or more. The rearrangement links TRBV4-1 to TRBJ1-6; the match to TRBD1 covers 7 bases. Germline CDR1 is MGHRA and CDR2 is YSYEKL. This CDR3 is built from 13 residues. Trimming cost V 7 bases and J 8 bases; bases outside gene matches: 5. The CDR3 here is CASKGTGDSPLHF. CDR3 nucleotide sequence: TGCGCCAGCAAGGGAACAGGGGATTCACCCCTCCACTTT.

This chain connects TRBV28 to TRBJ1-2, with D perhaps TRBD1 (5 bases). Germline lookup yields CDR1 MDHEN and CDR2 SYDVKM. The V end was cut by 2 bases, the J end by 4 bases, with 11 bases between. The CDR3 extends over 14 amino acids. The CDR3 protein is CASSLKGAGYGYTF. Written as DNA, the CDR3 is TGTGCCAGCAGTTTAAAAGGGGCGGGCTATGGCTACACCTTC.

Only a few counts were recorded for this clonotype. The genes are TRBV30 and TRBJ2-2; 11 bases match TRBD1. Germline V gene lookup returns CDR1 GTSNPN and CDR2 SVGIG (reference sequence). The CDR3 is 15 amino acids. The ends lost 1 base at V and 9 bases at J; junction bases unmatched: 7. CDR3 sequence: CAWSGGGQGVRELFF. The CDR3 DNA is TGTGCCTGGAGTGGAGGGGGACAGGGGGTCCGGGAGCTGTTTTTT.

This clonotype has a count of ten or more. V and J are TRBV12-3 or TRBV12-4 and TRBJ1-1; D is uncertain. V gave up 2 bases and J gave up 5 bases, with 12 bases separating them. The CDR3 loop spans 14 amino acids. The CDR3 loop reads CASSLRPLGTEAFF. DNA of the CDR3: TGTGCCAGCAGTTTAAGGCCTCTGGGGACTGAAGCTTTCTTT.

This chain links TRBV19 with TRBJ1-1; maybe TRBD1 (5 bases). V shed 7 bases and J shed 3 bases, with 18 bases lying between them. This CDR3 has 15 residues. Per the germline V gene, CDR1 is LNHDA and CDR2 is SQIVND (reference sequence). The CDR3 DNA follows: TGTGCCAGTAACACCCGACCGGCAGGGTACACTGAAGCTTTCTTT. It translates to CASNTRPAGYTEAFF.

V usage is TRBV27 and J usage is TRBJ2-3; D gene uncertain. Germline lookup yields CDR1 MNHEY and CDR2 SMNVEV (reference sequence). V was shortened by 7 bases and J by 4 bases, with 6 bases between the two germline ends. The CDR3 runs to 11 residues. This chain's CDR3 is CASTWADTQYF. The CDR3 nucleotides are TGTGCCAGCACGTGGGCAGATACGCAGTATTTT.

This clonotype was detected only a few times. This chain joins TRBV20-1 and TRBJ2-3; 11 bases fit TRBD1. Germline lookup yields CDR1 DFQATT and CDR2 SNEGSKA (reference sequence). Trimming removed 1 base from V and 5 bases from J; junction bases left unmatched: 5. This CDR3 comprises 15 residues. The CDR3 sequence: CSARGGQGDIDTQYF. Written as DNA, the CDR3 is TGCAGTGCTAGAGGGGGACAGGGGGATATAGATACGCAGTATTTT.

This chain uses TRBV20-1 with TRBJ2-7; D not resolved. The germline V and J ends were trimmed by 3 bases and 7 bases, with 13 bases remaining between them. The germline gives CDR1 DFQATT, CDR2 SNEGSKA (reference sequence). The CDR3 loop spans 12 amino acids. In DNA form, the CDR3 reads TGCAGTGCTAGCGTCTTCAGACGTGAGCAGTACTTC. As protein: CSASVFRREQYF.

This clonotype was observed at least ten times. The J gene is TRBJ2-7, the V gene TRBV6-1; tentatively, D is TRBD1 (6 bases). The CDR3 totals 13 residues. The V and J ends lost 7 bases and 5 bases respectively, with 15 bases between them. Germline values: CDR1 MNHNS, CDR2 SASEGT. CDR3 DNA: TGTGCCAGCACCCGACAGGCTCCCAACGAGCAGTACTTC. Its protein is CASTRQAPNEQYF.

This chain links TRBV4-3 with TRBJ1-5; D ambiguous. Germline CDR1 is LGHNA and CDR2 is YSLEER. The V end lost 0 bases, the J end lost 7 bases, and 13 bases lay between the germline ends. The length of the CDR3 is 15 residues. The CDR3 here is CASSQDAWAWQPQHF. CDR3 DNA: TGCGCCAGCAGCCAAGATGCGTGGGCTTGGCAGCCCCAGCATTTT.

This clonotype was observed many times. The chain is built from TRBV6-1 and TRBJ2-2; 9 bases fit TRBD1. Per the germline V gene, CDR1 is MNHNS and CDR2 is SASEGT. Trimming took 8 bases from V and 5 from J; bases not matched to a gene: 3. This CDR3 comprises 13 residues. The CDR3 DNA reads as TGTGCCAGCCCCGGGACAGGGACCGGGGAGCTGTTTTTT. Encoded protein: CASPGTGTGELFF.

This clonotype showed up just a few times. This sequence joins TRBV13 and TRBJ2-7; D gene unclear. CDR1 is PRHDT and CDR2 is FYEKMQ in the germline V gene (reference sequence). The CDR3 length is 14 residues. V was cut by 3 bases and J by 2 bases, with 11 bases left in between. In DNA form, the CDR3 reads TGTGCCAGCAGCTTTCAACTGGAGACCTACGAGCAGTACTTC. Translation gives CASSFQLETYEQYF.

The chain links TRBV9 to TRBJ1-3; possible D gene TRBD1, 6 bases. Trimming stripped 1 base from V and 1 base from J, with 9 bases between. This CDR3 has 15 amino acids. Germline V lookup: CDR1 SGDLS, CDR2 YYNGEE. In DNA form, the CDR3 reads TGTGCCAGCAGCGTAAAGGGGGGTTCTGGAAACACCATATATTTT. It codes for CASSVKGGSGNTIYF.

The sample holds many counts of this clonotype. The chain uses TRBV2 and TRBJ2-7; D gene uncertain. V dropped 6 bases and J dropped 2 bases, with 11 bases sitting between them. This CDR3 is built from 13 residues. The germline gives CDR1 SNHLY, CDR2 FYNNEI. The CDR3 protein is CASSSGFTYEQYF. The CDR3 nucleotides read TGTGCCAGCAGCTCCGGTTTTACCTACGAGCAGTACTTC.

The table lists this clonotype with a few counts. The chain recombines TRBV27 with TRBJ2-7; the D gene is possibly TRBD1 (5 bases). This CDR3 region has 13 residues. Germline V gives CDR1 MNHEY, CDR2 SMNVEV (reference sequence). Trimming cost V 3 bases and J 4 bases, with 10 bases left between them. The CDR3, as DNA: TGTGCCAGCAGTTTTGGGGCCATATACGAGCAGTACTTC. Encoded protein: CASSFGAIYEQYF.

The chain has TRBV4-3 and TRBJ2-1; 14 positions match TRBD2. The CDR3 consists of 16 residues. The ends lost 4 bases at V and 3 bases at J; junction bases unmatched: 2. Germline loops: CDR1 LGHNA, CDR2 YSLEER. For the CDR3, the DNA is TGCGCCAGCAGCCTTGGGACTAGCGGGAGCTACAATGAGCAGTTCTTC. Translated, it gives CASSLGTSGSYNEQFF.

This chain connects TRBV12-3 or TRBV12-4 to TRBJ2-1; D ambiguous. V was pared by 5 bases and J by 1 base, with 9 bases between. This CDR3 spans 14 amino acids. The CDR3 spells CASSRRESYNEQFF. In nucleotides, the CDR3 is TGTGCCAGCAGTCGGAGAGAGTCCTACAATGAGCAGTTCTTC.

The CDR3 is CTSSLTSYEQYF. The CDR3 DNA is TGTACCAGCAGCTTAACCTCCTACGAGCAGTACTTC. This chain connects TRBV7-2 to TRBJ2-7; D is ambiguous. CDR1 is SGHTA, CDR2 FQGNSA, per germline. This CDR3 contains 12 residues. Trimming removed 2 bases from V and 0 bases from J, with 2 bases in between. Combining the CDR3 with reference TRBV7-2 and TRBJ2-7 gives the whole variable domain GAGVSQSPSNKVTEKGKDVELRCDPISGHTALYWYRQSLGQGLEFLIYFQGNSAPDKSGLPSDRFSAERTGGSVSTLTIQRTQQEDSAVYLCTSSLTSYEQYFGPGTRLTVT.

This clonotype was counted a few times. V and J are TRBV4-3 and TRBJ2-2; 7 bases are a match to TRBD1. Trimming at V came to 0 bases and at J to 7 bases, leaving 5 bases not matched to a gene. The CDR3 has 15 residues. Germline assignment: CDR1 LGHNA and CDR2 YSLEER. CDR3 coding DNA: TGCGCCAGCAGCCAAGATGACAGGGTCCACGGGGAGCTGTTTTTT. It specifies CASSQDDRVHGELFF.

This clonotype has just a few counts. The chain links TRBV30 to TRBJ1-5; D call uncertain. Germline V gives CDR1 GTSNPN, CDR2 SVGIG (reference sequence). V was pared by 0 bases and J by 0 bases, with 9 bases between. The CDR3 runs 15 residues. The chain's CDR3 is CAWSVSGASNQPQHF. The CDR3 DNA reads as TGTGCCTGGAGTGTGTCAGGAGCTAGCAATCAGCCCCAGCATTTT.

Turning to this clonotype: This clone may be a read error of a much larger clone one base away. This chain connects TRBV3-1 to TRBJ2-3; D unresolved. Looked up from germline, CDR1 is LGHDT and CDR2 is YNNKEL (reference sequence). This CDR3 is built from 13 residues. CDR3 in DNA: TGTGCCAGCAGCCAAGAGAGCACAGATAGGCAGTATTTT. This encodes CASSQESTDRQYF.

The sample holds a few counts of this clonotype. The CDR3 DNA follows: TGTGCCAGCAGTTGGAGACAGGGAAATAACGGGGAGCTGTTTTTT. Translated: CASSWRQGNNGELFF. The chain links TRBV13 to TRBJ2-2; 7 bases agree with TRBD1. Germline CDR1 PRHDT, CDR2 FYEKMQ (reference sequence). The CDR3 consists of 15 residues. V lost 6 bases to trimming and J lost 7 bases; unmatched junction nucleotides: 11. Looking up the rest from reference TRBV13 and TRBJ2-2 gives the full variable domain: AAGVIQSPRHLIKEKRETATLKCYPIPRHDTVYWYQQGPGQDPQFLISFYEKMQSDKGSIPDRFSAQQFSDYHSELNMSSLELGDSALYFCASSWRQGNNGELFFGEGSRLTVL.

This clonotype was recorded at least ten times. The gene calls are TRBV12-2 and TRBJ1-6; whether TRBD1, the table's D call, matches the DNA was not checked. TRBV12-2 is deemed a pseudogene. This CDR3 is 17 amino acids long. The CDR3 spells CASRLGGQGARNSPLHF. CDR3 nucleotide sequence: TGTGCAAGTCGCTTAGGTGGACAGGGGGCGCGCAATTCACCCCTCCACTTT.